This T cell receptor (beta chain) was sequenced during a study of Tregs in tolerant kidney transplant recipients. Only in-frame clones appear in the TCRdb table, and some are missing; sequencing was by immunoSEQ multiplex PCR. The sample holds more than 60,000 clones, approximately 88% seen once. CD4+CD25+CD127- Tregs, CD4+CD25- non-Tregs, CD4 and CD8 cells were sorted. This CDR3 contains 14 residues. CDR1 is SGDLS, CDR2 YYNGEE, per germline. V gave up 4 bases and J gave up 8 bases, with 16 bases separating them. This receptor was obtained from a human donor who received a combined kidney and bone marrow transplant. The chain links TRBV9 to TRBJ2-1, with D perhaps TRBD2 (5 bases). The specimen comprised CD4+ T cells from blood, sampled before the transplant. Here the CDR3 DNA reads TGTGCCAGCAGCAAATCCAGCTCGGAGGATGAGCAGTTCTTC. It translates to CASSKSSSEDEQFF.